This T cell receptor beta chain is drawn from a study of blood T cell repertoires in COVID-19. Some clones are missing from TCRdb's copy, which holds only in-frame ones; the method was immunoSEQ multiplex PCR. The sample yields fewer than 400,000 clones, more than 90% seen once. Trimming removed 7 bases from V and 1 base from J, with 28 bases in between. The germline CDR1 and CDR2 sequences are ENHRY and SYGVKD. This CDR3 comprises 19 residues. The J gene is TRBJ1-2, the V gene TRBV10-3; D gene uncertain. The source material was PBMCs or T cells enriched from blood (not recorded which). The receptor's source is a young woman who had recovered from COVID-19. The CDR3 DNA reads TGTGCCATCATTAGTGCGCAGGCCCTACCCAGCACTGATAACTATGGCTACACCTTC. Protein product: CAIISAQALPSTDNYGYTF.